The TCR beta chain described here comes from a study of shared clonotypes between healthy human individuals. V was shortened by 7 bases and J by 2 bases, with 2 bases between the two germline ends. Germline V gene data show CDR1 as SNHLY and CDR2 as FYNNEI. The CDR3 is made up of 11 amino acids. Data came from immunoSEQ multiplex PCR; TCRdb stores just in-frame clones and leaves some out. The sample lists about 2,500,000 clones; approximately 94% were seen once. This clonotype was sampled from a man aged 18 to 30 in good health. The source material was naive CD4+ T cells sorted from blood. This sample's subset: CD45RA+ positively selected. The chain carries TRBV2 and TRBJ2-2; unclear D gene. CDR3 coding DNA: TGTGCCAGCAAAAACACCGGGGAGCTGTTTTTT. This codes for CASKNTGELFF.